The rows below give T cell receptor beta chains drawn from one sample of a study of T-cell reconstitution after alpha-beta-depleted transplantation in children. A single record per CDR3 protein comes from TCRdb applying MiXCR to the PCR reads. The data contain about 360,000 distinct CDR3 sequences, about an eighth of them singletons. Sequencing used PBMCs, obtained from the stem cell graft. These receptors were obtained from a human donor who donated a stem cell graft to a child with Fanconi anemia. Both conserved end residues are part of each CDR3. Fields, in order: V gene, J gene, clone size, D gene, CDR3 protein, CDR3 DNA. The D gene is left open where the match is weak. Clone size, where shown, is once, few, many, or a class for clones that have expanded.

V: TRBV14; J: TRBJ2-1; size: few; D: TRBD2; CDR3: CASSAYRDYRGNEQFF; DNA: TGTGCCAGCAGCGCATACCGGGACTACAGAGGCAATGAGCAGTTCTTC
V: TRBV30; J: TRBJ2-2; size: .; D: .; CDR3: CAWSTRPGELFF; DNA: TGTGCCTGGAGTACGCGACCCGGGGAGCTGTTTTTT
V: TRBV7-6; J: TRBJ2-3; size: once; D: .; CDR3: CASSLAPPRGLPSTDTQYF; DNA: TGTGCCAGCAGCTTAGCCCCGCCTAGAGGGTTACCTAGCACAGATACGCAGTATTTT
V: TRBV28; J: TRBJ2-5; size: many; D: TRBD2; CDR3: CASSFGGARETQYF; DNA: TGTGCCAGCAGTTTCGGGGGGGCGAGGGAGACCCAGTACTTC
V: TRBV7-2; J: TRBJ1-6; size: few; D: TRBD1; CDR3: CASSLVGTENSPLHF; DNA: TGTGCCAGCAGCTTAGTGGGGACAGAAAATTCACCCCTCCACTTT
V: TRBV9; J: TRBJ2-1; size: .; D: TRBD2; CDR3: CASSPSGGGSYNEQFF; DNA: TGTGCCAGCAGCCCAAGCGGGGGTGGCTCCTACAATGAGCAGTTCTTC
V: TRBV20-1; J: TRBJ1-2; size: .; D: .; CDR3: CSAADTTHTYGYTF; DNA: TGCAGTGCTGCCGACACGACTCACACCTATGGCTACACCTTC
V: TRBV6-5; J: TRBJ2-2; size: many; D: .; CDR3: CASSYLRAANTGELFF; DNA: TGTGCCAGCAGTTACCTCAGGGCAGCGAACACCGGGGAGCTGTTTTTT
V: TRBV6-2/TRBV6-3; J: TRBJ1-6; size: .; D: .; CDR3: CASSQNTNSPLHF; DNA: TGTGCCAGCAGTCAAAATACCAATTCACCCCTCCACTTT
V: TRBV28; J: TRBJ1-1; size: once; D: .; CDR3: CASSPSAVPEAFF; DNA: TGTGCCAGCAGCCCCTCAGCCGTTCCTGAAGCTTTCTTT
V: TRBV7-2; J: TRBJ2-5; size: .; D: .; CDR3: CASSLGWRGAQYF; DNA: TGTGCCAGCAGCTTAGGGTGGAGAGGGGCCCAGTACTTC
V: TRBV29-1; J: TRBJ1-5; size: many; D: .; CDR3: CSVGEGSNQPQHF; DNA: TGCAGTGTTGGAGAGGGGAGCAATCAGCCCCAGCATTTT
V: TRBV5-1; J: TRBJ2-7; size: .; D: TRBD1; CDR3: CASSLAEGASYEQYF; DNA: TGCGCCAGCAGCTTGGCTGAGGGGGCTTCCTACGAGCAGTACTTC
V: TRBV12-3/TRBV12-4; J: TRBJ1-2; size: .; D: TRBD1; CDR3: CASSGQGPYGYTF; DNA: TGTGCCAGCAGTGGACAGGGGCCCTATGGCTACACCTTC
V: TRBV7-9; J: TRBJ1-1; size: .; D: TRBD1; CDR3: CASSLPTQGWNSEAFF; DNA: TGTGCCAGCAGCTTACCAACACAGGGGTGGAACTCTGAAGCTTTCTTT
V: TRBV3-1; J: TRBJ1-1; size: .; D: .; CDR3: CASSPSGRKEGAFF; DNA: TGTGCCAGCAGCCCAAGCGGTAGGAAAGAGGGGGCTTTCTTT
V: TRBV12-3/TRBV12-4; J: TRBJ2-5; size: few; D: TRBD1; CDR3: CASSLWDRGGETQYF; DNA: TGTGCCAGCAGTTTGTGGGACAGGGGTGGCGAGACCCAGTACTTC
V: TRBV10-3; J: TRBJ1-3; size: few; D: .; CDR3: CAISEGRSSGNTIYF; DNA: TGTGCCATCAGTGAGGGCAGGAGCTCTGGAAACACCATATATTTT
V: TRBV24-1; J: TRBJ2-5; size: few; D: .; CDR3: CATSDAGSRETQYF; DNA: TGTGCCACCAGTGACGCCGGCTCTCGAGAGACCCAGTACTTC
V: TRBV7-6; J: TRBJ2-7; size: .; D: TRBD2; CDR3: CASSRTSGGAKRQLFHEQYF; DNA: TGTGCCAGCAGCCGGACTAGCGGGGGGGCGAAGCGGCAATTATTCCACGAGCAGTACTTC
V: TRBV12-3/TRBV12-4; J: TRBJ1-1; size: .; D: .; CDR3: CASSYFWGTLSRVRVTEAFF; DNA: TGTGCCAGCAGTTACTTTTGGGGGACACTGTCGCGGGTAAGGGTCACTGAAGCTTTCTTT
V: TRBV27; J: TRBJ2-2; size: few; D: TRBD1; CDR3: CASSPRGLSTGELFF; DNA: TGTGCCAGCAGTCCAAGGGGGCTCAGCACCGGGGAGCTGTTTTTT
V: TRBV2; J: TRBJ2-7; size: few; D: .; CDR3: CASKSQTASYEQYF; DNA: TGTGCCAGCAAGTCCCAGACAGCTTCCTACGAGCAGTACTTC
V: TRBV28; J: TRBJ2-3; size: few; D: TRBD2; CDR3: CASSLYPPGTSGGAADTQYF; DNA: TGTGCCAGCAGTTTATACCCTCCCGGGACTAGCGGGGGGGCAGCAGATACGCAGTATTTT